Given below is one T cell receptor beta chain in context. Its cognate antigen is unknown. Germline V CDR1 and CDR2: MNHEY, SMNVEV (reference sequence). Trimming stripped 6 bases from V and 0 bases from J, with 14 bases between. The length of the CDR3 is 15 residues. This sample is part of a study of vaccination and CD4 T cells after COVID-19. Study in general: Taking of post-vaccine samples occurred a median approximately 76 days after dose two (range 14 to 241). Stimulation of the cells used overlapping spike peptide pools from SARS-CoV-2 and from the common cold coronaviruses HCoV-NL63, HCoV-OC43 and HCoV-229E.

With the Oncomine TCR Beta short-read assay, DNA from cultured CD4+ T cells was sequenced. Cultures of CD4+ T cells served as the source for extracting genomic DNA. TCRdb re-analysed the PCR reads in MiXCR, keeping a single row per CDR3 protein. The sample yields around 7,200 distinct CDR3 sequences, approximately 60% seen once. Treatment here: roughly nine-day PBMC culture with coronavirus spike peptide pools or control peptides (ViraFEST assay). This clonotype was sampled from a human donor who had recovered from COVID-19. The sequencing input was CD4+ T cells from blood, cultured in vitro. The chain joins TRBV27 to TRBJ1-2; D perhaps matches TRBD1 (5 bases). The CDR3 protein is CASRGGILANYGYTF. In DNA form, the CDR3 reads TGTGCCAGCAGGGGGGGAATTTTGGCTAACTATGGCTACACCTTC.